This T cell receptor (beta chain) originates from a study of T cell responses to AZD1222 COVID-19 vaccine. TCRdb's copy holds only in-frame clones and misses some; the assay was immunoSEQ multiplex PCR. The sample has some 150,000 clones; approximately 90% are singletons. General study results and limits: Clonal diversity may have been underestimated, and the donors were mostly white British, with more females than males.

Remarks on this clone: What it binds is not known.

CDR1 is MNHEY and CDR2 is SMNVEV in the germline V gene (reference sequence). This CDR3 region has 17 residues. V was pared by 6 bases and J by 8 bases, with 19 bases of the junction left unmatched. The source material was peripheral blood, sampled 28 days after the second AZD1222 dose. The source is an adult who received the AZD1222 COVID-19 vaccine. This chain connects TRBV27 to TRBJ1-2, with TRBD1 matching 9 bases. The CDR3 region is CASRPQPPGQGGRGYTF. CDR3 bases: TGTGCCAGCAGGCCTCAACCTCCGGGACAGGGTGGACGCGGCTACACCTTC.